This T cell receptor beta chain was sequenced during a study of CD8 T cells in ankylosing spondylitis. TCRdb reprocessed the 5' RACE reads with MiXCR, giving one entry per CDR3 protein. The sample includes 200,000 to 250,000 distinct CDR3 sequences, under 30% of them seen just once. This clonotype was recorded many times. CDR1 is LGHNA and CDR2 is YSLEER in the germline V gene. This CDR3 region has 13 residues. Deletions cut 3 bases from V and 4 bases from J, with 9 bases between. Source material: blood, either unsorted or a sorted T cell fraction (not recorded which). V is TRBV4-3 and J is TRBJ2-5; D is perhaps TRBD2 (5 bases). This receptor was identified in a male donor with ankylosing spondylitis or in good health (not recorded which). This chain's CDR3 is CASSQEVGETQYF. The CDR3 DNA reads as TGCGCCAGCAGCCAGGAGGTCGGAGAGACCCAGTACTTC.